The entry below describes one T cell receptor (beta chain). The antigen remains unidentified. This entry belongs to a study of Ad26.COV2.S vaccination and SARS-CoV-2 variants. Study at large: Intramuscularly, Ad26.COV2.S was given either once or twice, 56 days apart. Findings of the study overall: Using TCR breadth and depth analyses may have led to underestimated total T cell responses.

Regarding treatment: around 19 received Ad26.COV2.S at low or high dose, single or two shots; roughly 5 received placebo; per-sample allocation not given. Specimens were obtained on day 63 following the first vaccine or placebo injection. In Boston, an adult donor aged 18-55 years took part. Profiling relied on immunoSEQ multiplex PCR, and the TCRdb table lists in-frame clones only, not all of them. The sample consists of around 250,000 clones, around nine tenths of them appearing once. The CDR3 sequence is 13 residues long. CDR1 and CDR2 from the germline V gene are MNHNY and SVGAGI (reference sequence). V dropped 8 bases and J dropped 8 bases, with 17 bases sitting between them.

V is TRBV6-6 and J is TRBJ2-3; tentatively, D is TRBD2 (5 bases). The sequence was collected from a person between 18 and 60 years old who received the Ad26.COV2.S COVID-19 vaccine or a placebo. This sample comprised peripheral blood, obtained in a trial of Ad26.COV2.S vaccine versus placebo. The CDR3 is CASGTSGKGTQYF. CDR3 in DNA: TGTGCCAGCGGTACCTCCGGGAAGGGTACGCAGTATTTT.